This T cell receptor beta chain was identified in a study of blood T cell repertoires in COVID-19. The wider study: Some COVID-19 samples were acute and others convalescent; all came from the United States, Italy and Spain. The cDNA or gDNA used as material had been derived from T cells, B-cell-depleted T cells, or PBMCs.

Original processing methods: Researchers report that nucleated cell counts were estimated from reference gene primer amplification. Assay used: immunoSEQ multiplex PCR; TCRdb lists only in-frame clones, some missing. V, J and clone size reflect that table, while D and trimming were determined from the DNA. This sample has some 130,000 clones; roughly four fifths occur once, and the top ten carry roughly 13%. The sample comprised peripheral blood. This sequence originates from an elderly man with acute or convalescent COVID-19.

The CDR3 here is CASSYRGFSYEQYF. The CDR3 DNA sequence: TGTGCCAGCAGTTACCGGGGGTTCTCCTACGAGCAGTACTTC. The genes are TRBV6-5 and TRBJ2-7; D is perhaps TRBD2 (6 bases). The germline V gene has CDR1 MNHEY and CDR2 SVGAGI. This CDR3 region has 14 residues. The germline V and J ends were trimmed by 2 bases and 0 bases, with 8 bases remaining between them.